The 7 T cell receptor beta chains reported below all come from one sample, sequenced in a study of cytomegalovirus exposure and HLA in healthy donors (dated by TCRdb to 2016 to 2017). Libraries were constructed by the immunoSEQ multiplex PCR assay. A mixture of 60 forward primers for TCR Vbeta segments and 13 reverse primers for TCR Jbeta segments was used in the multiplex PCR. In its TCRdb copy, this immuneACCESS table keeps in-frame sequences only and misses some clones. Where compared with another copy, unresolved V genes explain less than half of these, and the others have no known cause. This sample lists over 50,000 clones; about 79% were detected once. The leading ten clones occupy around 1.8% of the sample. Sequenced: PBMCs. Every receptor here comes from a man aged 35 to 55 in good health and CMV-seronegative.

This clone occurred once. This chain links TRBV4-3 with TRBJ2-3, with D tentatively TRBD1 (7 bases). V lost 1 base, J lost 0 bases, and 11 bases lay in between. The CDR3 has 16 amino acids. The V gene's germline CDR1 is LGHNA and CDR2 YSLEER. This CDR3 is CASSQGAGGSTDTQYF. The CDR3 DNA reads TGCGCCAGCAGCCAAGGGGCAGGGGGGAGCACAGATACGCAGTATTTT.

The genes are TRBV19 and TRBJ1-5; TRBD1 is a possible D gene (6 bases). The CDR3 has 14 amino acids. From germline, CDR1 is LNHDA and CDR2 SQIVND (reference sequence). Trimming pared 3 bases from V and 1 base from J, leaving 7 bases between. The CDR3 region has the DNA TGTGCCAGTAGTATTCAGGGGAGCAATCAGCCCCAGCATTTT. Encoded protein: CASSIQGSNQPQHF.

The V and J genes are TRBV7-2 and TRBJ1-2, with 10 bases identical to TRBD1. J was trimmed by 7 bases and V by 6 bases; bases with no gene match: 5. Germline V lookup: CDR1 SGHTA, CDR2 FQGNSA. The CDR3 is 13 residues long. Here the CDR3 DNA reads TGTGCCAGCAGTTGGGACAGGGGCGGTGGCTACACCTTC. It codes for CASSWDRGGGYTF.

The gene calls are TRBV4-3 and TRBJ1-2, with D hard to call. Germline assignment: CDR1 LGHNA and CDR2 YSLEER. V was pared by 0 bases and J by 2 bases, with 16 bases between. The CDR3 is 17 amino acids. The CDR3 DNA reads TGCGCCAGCAGCCAAGATCTTTCAGGCGCCTCCAACTATGGCTACACCTTC. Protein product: CASSQDLSGASNYGYTF.

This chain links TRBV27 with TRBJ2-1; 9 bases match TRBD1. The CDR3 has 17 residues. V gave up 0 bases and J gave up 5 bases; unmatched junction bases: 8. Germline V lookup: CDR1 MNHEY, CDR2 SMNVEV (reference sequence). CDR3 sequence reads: CASSLSPGQGSDNEQFF. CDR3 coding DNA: TGTGCCAGCAGTTTATCCCCGGGACAGGGATCCGACAATGAGCAGTTCTTC.

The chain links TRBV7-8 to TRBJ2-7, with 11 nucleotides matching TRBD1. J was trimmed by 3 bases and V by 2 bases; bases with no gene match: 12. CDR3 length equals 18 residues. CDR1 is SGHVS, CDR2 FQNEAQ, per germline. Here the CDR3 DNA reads TGTGCCAGCAGCTTATTTCGGACAGGGGGCGTCTCTGGCTACGAGCAGTACTTC. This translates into CASSLFRTGGVSGYEQYF.

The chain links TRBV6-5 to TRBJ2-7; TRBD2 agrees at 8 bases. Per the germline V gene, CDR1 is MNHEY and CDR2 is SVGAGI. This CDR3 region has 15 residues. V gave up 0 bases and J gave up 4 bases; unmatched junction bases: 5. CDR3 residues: CASSYSGSGEYEQYF. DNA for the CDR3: TGTGCCAGCAGTTACTCGGGTAGCGGGGAATACGAGCAGTACTTC.